The 13 T cell receptor beta chains below come from one sample, sequenced in a study of OX40 agonist ivuxolimab in advanced cancers. Data came from immunoSEQ multiplex PCR; TCRdb stores just in-frame clones and leaves some out. The sample lists tens of thousands of clones; about 87% were seen once. This sample comprised CD4+ or CD8+ T cells sorted from blood, obtained in a trial of the OX40 agonist ivuxolimab. These receptor sequences come from an adult with an advanced solid tumor such as melanoma, head and neck, liver or kidney cancer.

This clone was seen once. This rearrangement joins TRBV19 to TRBJ2-1; 9 bases agree with TRBD1. With 6 bases clipped from V and 6 bases from J, the junction kept 0 bases outside the gene matches. Germline V lookup: CDR1 LNHDA, CDR2 SQIVND (reference sequence). This CDR3 is built from 12 residues. Here the CDR3 DNA reads TGTGCCAGTAGGGACAGGGGCAATGAGCAGTTCTTC. Protein sequence: CASRDRGNEQFF.

The chain joins TRBV28 to TRBJ1-3, with D unresolved. Germline lookup yields CDR1 MDHEN and CDR2 SYDVKM. V lost 7 bases and J 4 bases, leaving 2 bases between the germline ends. This CDR3 region has 10 residues. CDR3 bases: TGTGCCAGCACCGGAAACACCATATATTTT. Protein: CASTGNTIYF.

Here the CDR3 reads CASSPDAGGGTEAFF. CDR3 in DNA: TGTGCCAGCAGCCCCGATGCAGGGGGAGGAACTGAAGCTTTCTTT. The chain combines TRBV11-2 with TRBJ1-1, with 7 bases fitting TRBD1. This CDR3 spans 15 amino acids. The germline V gene has CDR1 SGHAT and CDR2 FQNNGV. V gave up 5 bases and J gave up 5 bases; unmatched junction bases: 11.

The rearrangement joins TRBV29-1 to TRBJ2-1, with 11 bases matching TRBD2. The CDR3 length is 15 residues. The germline gives CDR1 SQVTM, CDR2 ANQGSEA. After removal of 5 bases from V and 4 bases from J, the junction contained 7 bases not matched to a gene. CDR3 sequence: CSVTLAGGKYNEQFF. CDR3 bases: TGCAGCGTTACTTTAGCGGGAGGGAAATACAATGAGCAGTTCTTC.

The rearrangement joins TRBV19 to TRBJ2-1; tentatively, D is TRBD1 (6 bases). Between the trimmed V and J ends, which lost 1 base and 10 bases, there was a span of 14 bases. Germline V CDR1 and CDR2: LNHDA, SQIVND (reference sequence). This CDR3 is 14 amino acids long. CDR3: CASSIADRDTEQFF. The CDR3 coding sequence is TGTGCCAGTAGTATAGCCGACCGGGACACGGAGCAGTTCTTC.

The chain employs TRBV28 and TRBJ1-5; tentatively, D is TRBD1 (6 bases). The CDR3 is 14 amino acids. Trimming removed 6 bases from V and 7 bases from J, with 16 bases in between. Per the germline V gene, CDR1 is MDHEN and CDR2 is SYDVKM. The CDR3 region has the DNA TGTGCCAGCAGCCGACAGGATGTGGGACAGCCCCAGCATTTT. Translated, it gives CASSRQDVGQPQHF. Filled out from reference TRBV28 and TRBJ1-5, the complete variable domain reads DVKVTQSSRYLVKRTGEKVFLECVQDMDHENMFWYRQDPGLGLRLIYFSYDVKMKEKGDIPEGYSVSREKKERFSLILESASTNQTSMYLCASSRQDVGQPQHFGDGTRLSIL.

V usage is TRBV7-2 and J usage is TRBJ2-7; tentative D call: TRBD2 (5 bases). V lost 0 bases and J lost 6, with 15 bases in between. The germline gives CDR1 SGHTA, CDR2 FQGNSA. The CDR3 contains 15 residues. CDR3 sequence (DNA): TGTGCCAGCAGCTTAGCGCAAGGACTCCCGGGCGAGCAGTACTTC. Protein sequence: CASSLAQGLPGEQYF.

This clone appeared a single time. The chain couples TRBV6-5 to TRBJ2-3; 8 nucleotides align to TRBD1. CDR1 is MNHEY and CDR2 is SVGAGI in the germline V gene. With V trimmed by 7 bases and J by 7 bases, 10 bases remained unmatched. The CDR3 totals 14 residues. Here the CDR3 DNA reads TGTGCCAGCACCTCAGGGACAGGAGCAAATACGCAGTATTTT. It yields the protein CASTSGTGANTQYF.

The chain is built from TRBV2 and TRBJ1-1; 8 bases fit TRBD1. This CDR3 region has 15 residues. The germline gives CDR1 SNHLY, CDR2 FYNNEI. V was pared by 6 bases and J by 0 bases, with 6 bases of the junction left unmatched. Here the CDR3 reads CASRVRQGMNTEAFF. The CDR3 coding sequence is TGTGCCAGCAGGGTACGACAGGGGATGAACACTGAAGCTTTCTTT. The variable domain in full, completed from reference TRBV2 and TRBJ1-1, reads EPEVTQTPSHQVTQMGQEVILRCVPISNHLYFYWYRQILGQKVEFLVSFYNNEISEKSEIFDDQFSVERPDGSNFTLKIRSTKLEDSAMYFCASRVRQGMNTEAFFGQGTRLTVV.

V and J are TRBV7-9 and TRBJ2-7, with 10 nucleotides matching TRBD2. Looked up from germline, CDR1 is SEHNR and CDR2 is FQNEAQ (reference sequence). The V segment lost 6 bases and the J segment 5 bases; nucleotides outside the gene matches: 10. The CDR3 covers 15 residues. This chain's CDR3 is CASSLSASGSNEQYF. Here the CDR3 DNA reads TGTGCCAGCAGTCTCTCTGCTAGCGGGAGTAACGAGCAGTACTTC. Full variable domain (remainder filled in from reference TRBV7-9 and TRBJ2-7): DTGVSQNPRHKITKRGQNVTFRCDPISEHNRLYWYRQTLGQGPEFLTYFQNEAQLEKSRLLSDRFSAERPKGSFSTLEIQRTEQGDSAMYLCASSLSASGSNEQYFGPGTRLTVT.

The chain recombines TRBV11-3 with TRBJ2-3, with TRBD2 as a possible D gene (6 bases). The V gene's germline CDR1 is SGHNT and CDR2 YENEEA. The CDR3 sequence is 14 residues long. Trimming removed 1 base at V and 1 base at J, with 6 bases between. This CDR3 is CASSLASGTDTQYF. DNA for the CDR3: TGTGCCAGCAGCTTAGCTAGCGGCACAGATACGCAGTATTTT.

In its sample, this clone was seen once. V is TRBV28 and J is TRBJ1-5; D ambiguous. Between the trimmed V and J ends, which lost 7 bases and 5 bases, there was a span of 12 bases. This CDR3 has 13 amino acids. Germline CDR1 MDHEN, CDR2 SYDVKM. This CDR3 reads CASNKAVDQPQHF. Here the CDR3 DNA reads TGTGCCAGCAACAAAGCGGTCGATCAGCCCCAGCATTTT. Together with reference TRBV28 and TRBJ1-5, the CDR3 gives the full variable domain: DVKVTQSSRYLVKRTGEKVFLECVQDMDHENMFWYRQDPGLGLRLIYFSYDVKMKEKGDIPEGYSVSREKKERFSLILESASTNQTSMYLCASNKAVDQPQHFGDGTRLSIL.

The V and J genes are TRBV2 and TRBJ2-7, with D unresolved. The V and J ends lost 3 bases and 3 bases respectively, with 12 bases between them. The CDR3 has 14 residues. The germline CDR1 and CDR2 sequences are SNHLY and FYNNEI. The chain's CDR3 is CASSETSSFYEQYF. DNA of the CDR3: TGTGCCAGCAGTGAGACATCGTCGTTCTACGAGCAGTACTTC.